This T cell receptor (beta chain) is drawn from a study of cytomegalovirus exposure and HLA in healthy donors listed by TCRdb under 2017. Some background on the complete study: An earlier analysis of several hundred of the donors reported 250 to 350 Gb of sequence data and 95 million to 130 million unique TCR beta sequences obtained from about 170 million T cells. The study was designed to test whether signatures of past pathogen exposure could be identified by cataloging public T cell receptors. HLA typing included class I and class II loci at four-digit resolution. A later analysis re-analyzed previously published TCR beta repertoires from 550 to 700 donors and added high-resolution HLA genotyping to study TCR occurrence patterns. In the later analysis, no new phenotypic data were used to find candidate immune exposures; instead, reliance was placed on TCR beta sequences and their occurrence across donors. To predict cytomegalovirus infection status, the study brought together high-throughput TCR immunosequencing, statistical association of individual TCRs with disease status, and machine learning. Alongside the repertoire data, information on donor age, sex, ethnicity and CMV serostatus was compiled. Around 300 gigabases of sequencing data and approximately 85 million unique TCR sequences were included in an early release covering 550 to 800 HLA-typed donors. To decide whether each TCR beta V gene segment behaved as functional or pseudogenic, an earlier analysis of over 500 of the donors relied on high-throughput TCR beta sequencing. All discovery cohort repertoires had been generated using a single sequencing platform. Because of strong linkage in the cohort, roughly five DR-DQ haplotypes were treated as single units for association and clustering. In addition to the first cohort of 650 to 800 subjects, a separate validation cohort of 100 to 150 different subjects was used. Among the approximately 420 genotyped donors, around 81% belonged to the genetic ancestry cluster associated with self-reported Caucasian donors. The number of typed donors differed by locus: about 629-630 for A, B, C, DRB1 and DQB1; 500 to 550 for DQA1; 606 for DPA1; and 400 to 480 for DPB1. Across roughly 420 genotyped donors of the cohort, an average of about 240,000 unique TCR beta nucleotide sequences per donor were sequenced, and about a sixth of those sequences were non-productive. In a later genetic analysis, genome-wide SNP genotypes for about 65% of the 666 donors were used, and that subset was treated as a discovery cohort. The study profiled the T cell repertoires of approximately 700 subjects by immunosequencing and related them to cytomegalovirus serostatus. Study-wide conclusions, independent of this receptor: This cohort had only TCR beta chains sequenced, and the lack of alpha or paired-chain data limited which features could be detected. Most CMV-associated TCR beta chains appeared to be HLA-restricted in a later analysis, and the HLA associations seemed to be driven largely by CMV exposure. Roughly uniform sequencing depth across donors was assumed in presence/absence analyses, although this assumption may not hold. In a later analysis, around 17,000 TCR beta sequences were associated with specific HLA alleles at a false discovery rate of 0.05. CMV serostatus was the only immune exposure information available for the cohort. Compared with the approximately 670-donor mean, donors in an Asian-associated ancestry cluster had fewer N-insertions in productive TCRs, according to a later genetic analysis. According to a later analysis, TCR association rates differed among HLA loci, with DRB1 alleles showing the most associated TCRs and HLA-C alleles showing the fewest. The classifier was reported to diagnose cytomegalovirus status with high specificity and sensitivity in both the original cohort and the validation cohort. Several of the top co-occurrence clusters appeared to be linked to parvovirus B19, influenza, CMV and Epstein-Barr virus, according to a later analysis. While some public TCRs were present in many individuals, most TCR sequences turned up only very rarely across donors. Because HLA typing was unavailable for some donors at each locus, only the typed subset was used in association tests. A further reported finding was that TCR beta sequences accurately predicted the HLA-A and HLA-B alleles for most subjects in the first cohort. When HLA alleles, especially DR and DQ, strongly co-occurred, TCR associations were difficult to assign to individual alleles. A few of the identified cytomegalovirus-associated TCR beta chains were confirmed in vitro to be specific for cytomegalovirus antigens. The authors suggested that the approach could potentially be extended to other disease states and immunological phenotypes. An association between a missense DCLRE1C variant and V-gene and J-gene trimming of TCR beta chains was found in a later genetic analysis and replicated in an independent cohort. In an earlier analysis of about 550 of the donors, most TCR beta V segments were observed in productive rearrangements about 90% or about 30% of the time, broadly matching IMGT annotations. Correlated functional status among segregating V segments might reflect linkage disequilibrium, but an unknown experimental factor could not be ruled out. The sequencing pipeline was judged likely to have produced a cluster of highly shared sequence variants as a technical artifact. The study listed 150 to 200 TCR beta chains as associated with cytomegalovirus. In a later analysis, HLA-associated TCR beta chains were found to be more clonally expanded and to have lower generation probabilities than equally common non-associated chains. Because counts were too low, approximately 18 rarely observed V segments, including chromosome 9 orphons, were excluded from the earlier analysis of 587 of the donors.

Libraries were made using the immunoSEQ multiplex PCR assay. For the multiplex PCR, a mixture combining 60 forward primers for TCR Vbeta segments and 13 reverse primers for TCR Jbeta segments was used. The CDR3 region of rearranged TCR beta genes was amplified from genomic DNA by a multiplex PCR assay. The amplified TCR beta libraries were sequenced on the Illumina HiSeq System as 87-base-pair reads. The original methods were these. A later analysis tallied roughly 78 million unique TCR beta chains across the 700 or so repertoires, and about 12 million of those chains were shared by two or more donors. A nearest-neighbor algorithm error-corrected the raw reads and collapsed the reads into unique sequences, merging closely related sequences to remove PCR and sequencing errors. V, D and J gene segments were assigned by aligning CDR3 sequences to IMGT reference sequences. For a sequence to be retained, at least a six-nucleotide match to both a V gene segment and a J gene segment was required. Rearrangements were called productive when the CDR3 lacked stop codons and stayed in frame with V and J; all others were non-productive. Following IMGT convention, CDR3 was defined as the stretch from the second conserved V-encoded cysteine to the conserved J-encoded phenylalanine. The earlier analysis of a few hundred of the donors excluded sequences that lacked an unambiguous match to a single V gene segment. An earlier analysis of several hundred of the donors classified V segments as functional when productive rearrangements were above 56.7% and as segregating when the standard deviation between donors was above 5%. A statistical classification framework was developed to diagnose cytomegalovirus status using the catalog of TCR beta chain sequences. A later analysis assigned V and J genes by comparing TCR nucleotide sequences with IMGT/GENE-DB human TR gene sequences. In a later analysis, CDR3 sequences and most-parsimonious VDJ recombination scenarios were assigned using the TCRdist pipeline. A later analysis defined each TCR beta chain by its CDR3 amino acid sequence plus V-gene family, and excluded reads lacking a unique V-gene family. A later analysis removed 592 highly shared, low-generation-probability nucleotide sequences to deal with suspected cross-contamination and a sequencing artifact. A later analysis calculated a clonal expansion index for each public chain from normalized within-repertoire ranks of inferred template counts. In a later analysis, generation probabilities were computed with a VDJ recombination model fitted to out-of-frame rearrangements, and the resulting probabilities were checked against IGoR. A later analysis scored TCR-TCR, TCR-HLA and TCR-CMV co-occurrence with hypergeometric tests, applying a repertoire-size bias correction to TCR pairs. False discovery rates were estimated in a later analysis by permuting HLA or CMV assignments 20 times. In a later analysis, co-occurring TCRs were grouped with DBSCAN, and TCRdist sequence similarity was added when clustering was performed within HLA-allele-positive subsets. For co-occurrence clustering, repertoires with fewer than 30,000 or more than 120,000 public chains were excluded, along with four or five repertoires with anomalous nucleotide sharing. Drawn from immuneACCESS, this table holds only the in-frame rearrangements with V and J called that TCRdb kept. Clones are partly lost; checked studies trace under half to an unresolved V gene and leave the rest unexplained. V, J and clone size were drawn from that table, and D and trimming were deduced from the DNA. In all, the sample holds 150,000 to 200,000 clones, and roughly 79% of those were seen once. Roughly 1% of the sample is in the top ten clones.

The cohort was made up of 500 to 800 healthy bone marrow donors. At the time of sampling, every cohort member was nominally healthy, though immune exposures that went unrecorded were likely present. The donor was CMV seronegative and was included in the group of 352 seronegative cohort members. A peripheral blood sample was provided by each donor, and peripheral blood mononuclear cells were used for TCR beta sequencing. Genomic DNA extraction from the blood cell samples was performed with the Qiagen DNeasy Blood Extraction Kit. This clone was seen only a few times. There is no known antigen for this receptor. Nothing much larger sits one base from this clone, and base qualities are not available. Sequenced sample: PBMCs. The source is a woman aged 40-49 years in good health and CMV-seronegative.

The CDR3 protein sequence reads: CASSSGQVNYGYTF. The DNA sequence follows: TGTGCCAGCAGCTCAGGACAGGTTAACTATGGCTACACCTTC. Recombination linked TRBV5-6 to TRBJ1-2, with TRBD1 matching 7 junction bases. Looking up the germline V gene yields CDR1 SGHDT and CDR2 YYEEEE. Taken from cysteine to phenylalanine, the CDR3 has 14 residues. The DNA shown is the 42-base CDR3, in frame from base 1. From V the trimming removes 3 bases and from J it removes 1 base, while the gene matches leave 3 bases of the junction unaccounted for.